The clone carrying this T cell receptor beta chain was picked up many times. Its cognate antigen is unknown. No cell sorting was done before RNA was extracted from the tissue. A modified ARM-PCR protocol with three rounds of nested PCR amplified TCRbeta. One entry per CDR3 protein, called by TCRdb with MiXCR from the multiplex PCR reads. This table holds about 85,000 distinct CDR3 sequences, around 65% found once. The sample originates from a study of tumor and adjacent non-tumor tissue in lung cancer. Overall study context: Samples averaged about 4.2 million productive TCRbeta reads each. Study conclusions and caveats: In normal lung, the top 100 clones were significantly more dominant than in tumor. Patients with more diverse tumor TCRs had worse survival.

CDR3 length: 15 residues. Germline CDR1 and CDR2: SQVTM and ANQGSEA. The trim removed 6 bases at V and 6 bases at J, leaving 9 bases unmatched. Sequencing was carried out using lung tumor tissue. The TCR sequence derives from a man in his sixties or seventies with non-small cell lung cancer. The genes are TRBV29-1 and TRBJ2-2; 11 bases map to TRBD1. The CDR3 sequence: CSVTHRDRGSGELFF. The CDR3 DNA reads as TGCAGCGTCACTCACCGGGACAGGGGGTCCGGGGAGCTGTTTTTT.